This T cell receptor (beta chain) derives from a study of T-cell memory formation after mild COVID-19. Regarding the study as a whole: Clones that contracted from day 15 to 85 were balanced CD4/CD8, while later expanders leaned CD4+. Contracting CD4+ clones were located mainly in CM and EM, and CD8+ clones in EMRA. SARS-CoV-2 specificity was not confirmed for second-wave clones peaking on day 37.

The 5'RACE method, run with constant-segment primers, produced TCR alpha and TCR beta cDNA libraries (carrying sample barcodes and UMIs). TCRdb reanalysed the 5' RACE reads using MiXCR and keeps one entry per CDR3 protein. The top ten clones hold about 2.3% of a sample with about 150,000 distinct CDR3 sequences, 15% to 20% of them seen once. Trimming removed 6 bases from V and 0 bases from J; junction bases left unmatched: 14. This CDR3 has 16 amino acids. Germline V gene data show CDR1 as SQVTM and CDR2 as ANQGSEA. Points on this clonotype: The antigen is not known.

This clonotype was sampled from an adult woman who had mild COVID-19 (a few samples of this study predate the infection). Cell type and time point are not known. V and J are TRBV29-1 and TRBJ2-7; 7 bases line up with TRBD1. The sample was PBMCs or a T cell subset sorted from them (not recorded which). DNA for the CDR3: TGCAGCGTCGCCAAGGTGCCGACAGGGAGCTCCTACGAGCAGTACTTC. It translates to CSVAKVPTGSSYEQYF.